A selection of T cell receptor beta chains follows, all from one sample in a study of early T cells in non-severe SARS-CoV-2 infection. MiXCR was run by TCRdb on the 5' RACE reads, yielding one entry per CDR3 protein. The sample records about 37,000 distinct CDR3 sequences, 6% to 9.5% being singletons. The sample in question was whole blood, obtained at baseline. These receptors originate from an adult who was a healthcare worker with PCR-confirmed SARS-CoV-2 infection or an uninfected control (not recorded which). The CDR3 runs from the conserved cysteine through the conserved F or W. D genes are given only for firm matches. A clone size is listed for some rows: how often the clone was seen (once, few, many), or a class if it is expanded.

abundance	v_gene	d_gene	j_gene	CDR3aa	CDR3nt
few	TRBV15	NA	TRBJ1-1	CATSRPKTLAGNTEAFF	TGTGCCACCAGCAGACCGAAAACACTTGCGGGGAACACTGAAGCTTTCTTT
few	TRBV12-2	NA	TRBJ2-7	CASRLPLQGAPSYEQYF	TGTGCAAGTCGCTTACCCCTACAGGGAGCCCCTTCCTACGAGCAGTACTTC
NA	TRBV19	NA	TRBJ2-5	CASSIDLSYQETQYF	TGTGCCAGTAGTATAGATCTGTCCTACCAAGAGACCCAGTACTTC
NA	TRBV6-2/TRBV6-3	NA	TRBJ2-2	CASRTKGGELFF	TGTGCCAGCAGGACGAAGGGCGGGGAGCTGTTTTTT
NA	TRBV5-6	TRBD2	TRBJ2-3	CASSLRTSGGLTDTQYF	TGTGCCAGCAGCCTGAGGACTAGCGGGGGACTCACAGATACGCAGTATTTT
NA	TRBV6-2/TRBV6-3	TRBD1	TRBJ1-2	CASSKRGQNYGYTF	TGTGCCAGCAGCAAAAGGGGACAGAACTATGGCTACACCTTC
few	TRBV12-3/TRBV12-4	TRBD1	TRBJ1-3	CASSSPGQGDTIYF	TGTGCCAGCAGTTCACCGGGACAGGGAGACACCATATATTTT
few	TRBV4-1	NA	TRBJ2-7	CASSVDVGPTLSYEQYF	TGCGCCAGCAGTGTCGATGTCGGACCGACCCTCTCCTACGAGCAGTACTTC
few	TRBV7-2	NA	TRBJ2-3	CASSLDADTQYF	TGTGCCAGCAGCTTGGATGCAGATACGCAGTATTTT
many	TRBV11-2	NA	TRBJ2-1	CASSRSRTAGYNEQFF	TGTGCCAGCAGTCGTTCACGGACTGCGGGATACAATGAGCAGTTCTTC
NA	TRBV5-4	NA	TRBJ2-1	CASSLWDNYNEQFF	TGTGCCAGCAGCTTGTGGGACAACTACAATGAGCAGTTCTTC
many	TRBV11-2	NA	TRBJ2-5	CASSSRGGLPQETQYF	TGTGCCAGCAGCTCAAGAGGGGGGTTACCCCAAGAGACCCAGTACTTC
NA	TRBV7-2	NA	TRBJ1-4	CACSSDMGNEKLFF	TGTGCCTGCAGCTCAGATATGGGTAATGAAAAACTGTTTTTT
many	TRBV20-1	NA	TRBJ1-1	CSAPWSVNTEAFF	TGCAGTGCTCCGTGGTCTGTGAACACTGAAGCTTTCTTT
few	TRBV20-1	NA	TRBJ1-2	CSARLEAQEIFGYTF	TGCAGTGCTAGATTGGAAGCTCAGGAAATATTTGGCTACACCTTC
many	TRBV10-3	TRBD2	TRBJ2-1	CAISGLAGVINNEQFF	TGTGCCATCAGTGGGCTAGCGGGGGTCATAAACAATGAGCAGTTCTTC
medium-sized	TRBV7-2	TRBD2	TRBJ2-1	CASSLAPSLAGPYNEQFF	TGTGCCAGCAGCTTAGCCCCCTCCCTAGCGGGGCCGTACAATGAGCAGTTCTTC
few	TRBV6-6	NA	TRBJ2-2	CASSYLDTGELFF	TGTGCCAGCAGTTACCTGGACACCGGGGAGCTGTTTTTT
few	TRBV3-1	NA	TRBJ2-5	CASSRRGQETQYF	TGTGCCAGCAGCCGAAGGGGTCAAGAGACCCAGTACTTC
few	TRBV11-2	NA	TRBJ2-5	CASSKGTSQETQYF	TGTGCCAGCAGCAAGGGGACTTCCCAAGAGACCCAGTACTTC
NA	TRBV6-2/TRBV6-3	NA	TRBJ2-1	CASNGPYNEQFF	TGTGCCAGCAACGGTCCCTACAATGAGCAGTTCTTC
NA	TRBV12-3/TRBV12-4	NA	TRBJ1-6	CASSLAGSYNSPLHF	TGTGCCAGCAGTTTAGCAGGGTCCTATAATTCACCCCTCCACTTT
many	TRBV9	NA	TRBJ2-3	CASSVAGGVTDTQYF	TGTGCCAGCAGCGTAGCGGGGGGCGTGACAGATACGCAGTATTTT
few	TRBV11-2	TRBD2	TRBJ2-7	CASSSPAGGYEQYF	TGTGCCAGCAGCTCCCCAGCGGGGGGGTACGAGCAGTACTTC
many	TRBV4-1	TRBD1	TRBJ2-5	CASSRGQGAAETQYF	TGCGCCAGCAGCCGAGGACAGGGGGCGGCCGAGACCCAGTACTTC
many	TRBV10-3	NA	TRBJ1-1	CAISAIGPRDTEAFF	TGTGCCATCAGTGCAATAGGTCCCAGGGACACTGAAGCTTTCTTT
many	TRBV12-3/TRBV12-4	NA	TRBJ2-7	CASSPAYEQYF	TGTGCCAGCAGTCCAGCCTACGAGCAGTACTTC
many	TRBV20-1	TRBD1	TRBJ1-2	CSARDQTGVNYGYTF	TGCAGTGCTAGAGACCAGACAGGGGTTAACTATGGCTACACCTTC
many	TRBV12-3/TRBV12-4	TRBD2	TRBJ2-3	CASSPGTSGGLDTQYF	TGTGCCAGCAGCCCCGGGACTAGCGGGGGTCTAGATACGCAGTATTTT
NA	TRBV20-1	NA	TRBJ2-3	CSYQDRKTSTDTQYF	TGCAGTTACCAGGACAGAAAAACTAGCACAGATACGCAGTATTTT
NA	TRBV6-1	NA	TRBJ1-3	CASSEAIAAFSGNTIYF	TGTGCCAGCAGTGAAGCGATCGCCGCCTTCTCTGGAAACACCATATATTTT
few	TRBV7-7	NA	TRBJ2-2	CASSPNTGELFF	TGTGCTAGCAGCCCGAACACCGGGGAGCTGTTTTTT
few	TRBV7-9	NA	TRBJ1-4	CASSLVGESEKLFF	TGTGCCAGCAGCTTAGTAGGGGAATCCGAAAAACTGTTTTTT
NA	TRBV20-1	NA	TRBJ2-1	CSALQESSYNEQFF	TGCAGTGCCTTACAGGAGAGCTCCTACAATGAGCAGTTCTTC
few	TRBV28	TRBD1	TRBJ2-3	CASSTPGQGRTDTQYF	TGTGCCAGCAGTACCCCGGGACAGGGGCGCACAGATACGCAGTATTTT
many	TRBV2	NA	TRBJ1-5	CASSQGTKPQHF	TGTGCCAGCAGCCAGGGTACTAAGCCCCAGCATTTT
NA	TRBV4-1	NA	TRBJ2-7	CASSLRDRDSSEQYF	TGCGCCAGCAGCCTCAGAGACAGGGACTCGTCCGAGCAGTACTTC
many	TRBV5-6	NA	TRBJ1-3	CASSLVGTSSGNTIYF	TGTGCCAGCAGCTTGGTTGGCACCAGCTCTGGAAACACCATATATTTT
many	TRBV19	TRBD1	TRBJ1-2	CASSIELDRGESFYGYTF	TGTGCCAGTAGTATAGAATTGGACAGGGGAGAATCATTCTATGGCTACACCTTC
many	TRBV6-5	NA	TRBJ1-2	CASTTGRPSNYGYTF	TGTGCCAGCACCACGGGAAGGCCCTCGAACTATGGCTACACCTTC
NA	TRBV24-1	NA	TRBJ2-5	CATSDSGWQETQYF	TGTGCCACCAGTGATTCGGGGTGGCAAGAGACCCAGTACTTC
many	TRBV12-3/TRBV12-4	TRBD2	TRBJ2-3	CASSLDWGGSTDTQYF	TGTGCCAGCAGTTTAGATTGGGGGGGAAGCACAGATACGCAGTATTTT
NA	TRBV18	TRBD1	TRBJ1-3	CASSPQGQISGNTIYF	TGTGCCAGCTCACCACAGGGACAGATCTCTGGAAACACCATATATTTT
NA	TRBV2	NA	TRBJ2-2	CASSTDGTGELFF	TGTGCCAGCAGTACCGACGGTACCGGGGAGCTGTTTTTT
NA	TRBV5-1	NA	TRBJ2-2	CASSLAGTPGSGELFF	TGCGCCAGCAGCTTGGCCGGCACCCCGGGGTCCGGGGAGCTGTTTTTT
many	TRBV30	TRBD1	TRBJ1-2	CAWSPDAGQAGGYTF	TGTGCCTGGAGCCCTGATGCTGGACAGGCAGGGGGCTACACCTTC
few	TRBV11-2	NA	TRBJ2-1	CASSLAGRTWDEQFF	TGTGCCAGCAGCTTAGCGGGACGGACATGGGATGAGCAGTTCTTC
few	TRBV9	TRBD1	TRBJ2-7	CASSVGDSSYEQYF	TGTGCCAGCAGCGTAGGGGACAGCTCCTACGAGCAGTACTTC
many	TRBV27	NA	TRBJ1-6	CASSFGTYNSPLHF	TGTGCCAGCAGTTTCGGCACGTATAATTCACCCCTCCACTTT
many	TRBV12-3/TRBV12-4	NA	TRBJ1-1	CASSHRKPEAFF	TGTGCCAGCAGTCACAGGAAGCCTGAAGCTTTCTTT
many	TRBV7-9	TRBD1	TRBJ2-3	CASSRDRVDTQYF	TGTGCCAGCAGCCGCGACAGGGTAGATACGCAGTATTTT
NA	TRBV12-3/TRBV12-4	NA	TRBJ2-1	CASNLKGGPGGYYNEQFF	TGTGCCAGCAATCTTAAAGGGGGCCCGGGAGGGTACTACAATGAGCAGTTCTTC
few	TRBV20-1	NA	TRBJ2-3	CSSLPGGDTQYF	TGCAGTTCACTGCCCGGAGGAGATACGCAGTATTTT
many	TRBV7-2	NA	TRBJ2-1	CASSLGTYNEQFF	TGTGCCAGCAGCTTAGGGACTTACAATGAGCAGTTCTTC
many	TRBV7-2	NA	TRBJ2-5	CASSFGLEETQYF	TGTGCCAGCAGCTTCGGTCTTGAAGAGACCCAGTACTTC